This entry lists 11 T cell receptor beta chains sequenced from one sample in a study of T cell changes during pregnancy in multiple sclerosis. Only in-frame clones appear in the TCRdb table, and some are missing; sequencing was by immunoSEQ multiplex PCR. The sample yields tens of thousands of clones, more than 85% seen once. Specimen: peripheral blood, collected before pregnancy. These receptors were obtained from a female donor with multiple sclerosis, enrolled in a pregnancy study.

The rearrangement uses TRBV18 and TRBJ2-2, with 9 bases matching TRBD1. Losses at the gene ends were 4 bases for V and 3 bases for J; bases not matched to a gene: 6. Germline assignment: CDR1 KGHSH and CDR2 LQKENI. The CDR3 is made up of 16 amino acids. CDR3 residues: CASSQNRGPDTGELFF. CDR3 DNA: TGTGCCAGCTCACAGAACAGGGGGCCTGACACCGGGGAGCTGTTTTTT.

This clone has more than one count but fewer than ten. The chain carries TRBV30 and TRBJ1-1; no clear D. V shed 1 base and J shed 7 bases, with 7 bases lying between them. The V gene's germline CDR1 is GTSNPN and CDR2 SVGIG (reference sequence). The CDR3 extends over 11 amino acids. The CDR3 protein is CAWSDPIEAFF. The CDR3 DNA reads TGTGCCTGGAGTGATCCCATTGAAGCTTTCTTT.

The V call is TRBV28, the J call TRBJ1-2; D not certain. CDR1 MDHEN and CDR2 SYDVKM come from the germline V gene. Trimming left V 5 bases short and J 8 bases short, with 15 bases between. This CDR3 contains 13 residues. CDR3 in amino acids: CASSLRTPVGYTF. The CDR3 DNA sequence: TGTGCCAGCAGTCTTAGGACTCCGGTCGGCTACACCTTC.

This clone was seen just once. The chain has TRBV4-3 and TRBJ1-6; TRBD1 matches 8 bases. The J segment lost 11 bases and the V segment lost 0 bases, leaving 6 bases of the junction unmatched. This CDR3 region has 15 residues. Germline values: CDR1 LGHNA, CDR2 YSLEER. CDR3 sequence: CASSQDRTGLPPLHF. The CDR3 region has the DNA TGCGCCAGCAGCCAAGATCGGACAGGGCTTCCACCCCTCCACTTT.

The chain joins TRBV15 to TRBJ2-3; 8 nucleotides agree with TRBD2. Germline V gene data show CDR1 as LNHNV and CDR2 as YYDKDF (reference sequence). This CDR3 region has 15 residues. Germline trimming cut 0 bases from V and 6 bases from J; bases unmatched to any gene: 5. For the CDR3, the DNA is TGTGCCACCAGCAGAGATAGGGCTAGCGGGGATACGCAGTATTTT. Amino acid sequence: CATSRDRASGDTQYF.

This clone appeared once. The J gene is TRBJ2-7, the V gene TRBV28, with D tentatively TRBD2 (5 bases). This CDR3 is 13 amino acids long. V shed 2 bases and J shed 3 bases, with 8 bases lying between them. Germline V CDR1 and CDR2: MDHEN, SYDVKM. In DNA, the CDR3 is TGTGCCAGCAGTTTAAGGCGGGTCTACGAGCAGTACTTC. Protein product: CASSLRRVYEQYF.

The V and J genes are TRBV27 and TRBJ2-7; 13 bases fit TRBD2. J lost 4 bases, V lost 1 base, and 7 bases had no gene match. The CDR3 spans 17 residues. The germline V gene encodes CDR1 MNHEY and CDR2 SMNVEV (reference sequence). This chain's CDR3 is CASSLYAGTSGMYEQYF. CDR3 DNA: TGTGCCAGCAGTTTATATGCCGGGACTAGCGGGATGTACGAGCAGTACTTC.

This chain joins TRBV27 and TRBJ1-2, with 8 positions matching TRBD1. Germline CDR1 and CDR2: MNHEY and SMNVEV (reference sequence). There are 13 residues in the CDR3. The V segment lost 6 bases and the J segment 7 bases; nucleotides outside the gene matches: 7. CDR3 in DNA: TGTGCCAGCAGAGACAGGGACAGGCGTGGCTACACCTTC. Its translation is CASRDRDRRGYTF.

This clone was detected only once. The chain links TRBV11-2 to TRBJ1-1; D may be TRBD1 (5 bases). The germline V gene has CDR1 SGHAT and CDR2 FQNNGV. This CDR3 is built from 19 residues. The ends were cut back, 0 bases at V and 1 base at J, with 21 bases in the middle. CDR3 DNA sequence: TGTGCCAGCAGCTTAGATGATGGGGGGGGATGGTTCTCGAACACTGAAGCTTTCTTT. This translates into CASSLDDGGGWFSNTEAFF.

The chain uses TRBV9 and TRBJ2-1, with a tentative D call TRBD2 (6 bases). CDR1 and CDR2 (germline): SGDLS, YYNGEE. The CDR3 runs 15 residues. Trimming cost V 0 bases and J 0 bases, with 7 bases left between them. CDR3 loop: CASSVGTISYNEQFF. The CDR3 bases are TGTGCCAGCAGCGTAGGGACTATCTCCTACAATGAGCAGTTCTTC.

This clone showed up just once. The DNA of the CDR3 is TGCAGCGTCTCCGCCGGGACAGGGGGCGAGCAGTACTTC. Translating it yields CSVSAGTGGEQYF. The genes are TRBV29-1 and TRBJ2-5, with 11 nucleotides matching TRBD1. The DNA end lines up better with TRBJ2-7; the J call may be wrong. The CDR3 extends over 13 amino acids. CDR1 and CDR2 (germline): SQVTM, ANQGSEA.